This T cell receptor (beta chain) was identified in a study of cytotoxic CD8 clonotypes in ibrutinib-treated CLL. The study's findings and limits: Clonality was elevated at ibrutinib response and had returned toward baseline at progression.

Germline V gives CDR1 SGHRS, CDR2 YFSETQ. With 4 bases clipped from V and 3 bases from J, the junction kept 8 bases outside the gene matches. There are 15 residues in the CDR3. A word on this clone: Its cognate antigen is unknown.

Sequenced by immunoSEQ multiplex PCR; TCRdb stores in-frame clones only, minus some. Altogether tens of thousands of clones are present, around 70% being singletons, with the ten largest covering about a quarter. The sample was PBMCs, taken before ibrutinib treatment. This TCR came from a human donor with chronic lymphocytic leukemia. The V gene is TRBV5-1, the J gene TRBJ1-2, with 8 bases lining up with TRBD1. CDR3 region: CASSRRQGYDYGYTF. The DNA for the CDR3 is TGCGCCAGCAGCCGAAGACAGGGGTATGACTATGGCTACACCTTC.